What follows is one T cell receptor beta chain and its context. Antigen specificity is unknown. The sequenced template was cDNA made from the entire isolated RNA. Only in-frame clones appear in the TCRdb table, and some are missing; sequencing was by immunoSEQ multiplex PCR. The sample consists of under 250,000 clones, 13% to 15% of them appearing once. Averaging roughly 120 mL, one heparinised blood draw was given by each donor. These data come from a study of beta chain features in type 1 diabetes. Study-wide background: Patients did not differ from healthy donors in age, gender or cell yield. Regarding the study as a whole: TCRB repertoires of naive, central memory and Treg cells appeared more similar among patients than among healthy donors. A moderate, significant TCRB CDR3 shortening appeared in type 1 diabetes across four CD4+ subsets.

This CDR3 has 14 amino acids. Trimming cost V 8 bases and J 4 bases, with 17 bases left between them. Germline V gives CDR1 MNHEY, CDR2 SVGAGI. Sequenced material: naive CD4+ T cells from blood. This sequence originates from a woman between 40 and 50 years old in good health. V gene TRBV6-5 combines with J gene TRBJ1-2; tentatively, D is TRBD1 (5 bases). CDR3 DNA: TGTGCCAGCCTTAACAGGCGCCAGGGCTATGGCTACACCTTC. Residues: CASLNRRQGYGYTF.